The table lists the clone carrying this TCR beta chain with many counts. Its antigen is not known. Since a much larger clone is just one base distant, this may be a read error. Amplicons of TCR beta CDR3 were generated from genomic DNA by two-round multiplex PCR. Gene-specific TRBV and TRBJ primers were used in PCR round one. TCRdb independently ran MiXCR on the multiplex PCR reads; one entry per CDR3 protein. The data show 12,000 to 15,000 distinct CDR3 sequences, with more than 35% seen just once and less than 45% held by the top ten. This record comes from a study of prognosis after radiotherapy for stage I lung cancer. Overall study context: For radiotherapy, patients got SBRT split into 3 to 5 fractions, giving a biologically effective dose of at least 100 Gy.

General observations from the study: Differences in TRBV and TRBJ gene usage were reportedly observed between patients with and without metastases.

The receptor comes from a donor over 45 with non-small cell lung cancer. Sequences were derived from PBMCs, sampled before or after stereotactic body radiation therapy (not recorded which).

The CDR3 here is CATSDSKDSSTDTQYF. DNA of the CDR3: TGTGCCACCAGTGATTCGAAGGATTCTAGCACAGATACGCAGTATTTT. The rearrangement uses TRBV24-1 and TRBJ2-3; D is unclear. Germline V CDR1 and CDR2: KGHDR, SFDVKD. The CDR3 length is 16 residues. V lost 2 bases and J lost 0, with 11 bases in between.